This TCR beta chain came from a study of T cells in Graves' hyperthyroidism and ophthalmopathy (dated by TCRdb to about 2019). Concerning the study at large: Peripheral blood samples were taken at initial diagnosis, before any treatment was given. The 75 to 100 discovery patients were randomly split 7:3 into training and test sets. Whether ophthalmopathy could be predicted prospectively was tested in an independent validation cohort made up of roughly 19 hyperthyroidism patients plus 17 patients who later progressed to ophthalmopathy. Once sampling was done, hyperthyroidism patients were given methimazole at a starting dose of 30 mg daily, whereas ophthalmopathy patients were given high-dose intravenous methylprednisolone. Thyroid tissue and blood T-cell repertoires from over 5 Graves' hyperthyroidism patients were also compared in the study. TCR V-J signatures able to tell the groups apart were searched for in a discovery cohort of 100 patients, of whom over 40 had Graves' ophthalmopathy and 57 had stable Graves' hyperthyroidism. The paper describes TCR Vbeta CDR3 sequencing of 140 or so peripheral blood samples, made up of around 41 ophthalmopathy patients, roughly 80 hyperthyroidism patients and roughly 17 progressor patients. Points the paper makes about the study in general: Ophthalmopathy was separated from stable hyperthyroidism by a 13 V-J signature model, with approximately 90% sensitivity and roughly 81% specificity obtained in cross-validation and 80%/75% obtained in testing. During validation, the model predicted progression to ophthalmopathy a median of roughly 7.1 months ahead of onset, with just under 71% sensitivity and almost 75% specificity. Sample size was not statistically predetermined, and blinding of investigators to group allocation was not performed. Most expanded thyroid clonotypes (frequency above 0.001) were also detected in blood, a finding suggesting that blood repertoires may reflect thyroid immune responses.

Graves' hyperthyroidism was defined as stable when no progression to ophthalmopathy occurred over 18 months of follow-up. Hyperthyroidism patients were newly diagnosed, with disease duration under 2 months, and aged 18 to 65 years. Any patient with an uncontrolled infection, another autoimmune disease, pregnancy or lactation was excluded. Diagnoses were based on clinical symptoms, serum thyroxine and TRAb, thyroid ultrasound and orbital computed tomography. Ficoll-Paque density gradient centrifugation was used to isolate PBMCs from approximately 10 ml of fresh peripheral blood. Total RNA was extracted with Trizol reagent, and quality was checked on an Agilent 2100 Bioanalyzer. Comments on this clonotype: No antigen is known for it. Base qualities are missing; no much larger clone stands one base away.

The CDR3 numbers 16 residues from cysteine through phenylalanine. Only the CDR3 part of the read is kept: 48 bases, read in frame from the first base. Via the germline V gene, CDR1 is SNHLY and CDR2 FYNNEI. Germline trimming: 3 bases from V, 5 bases from J; junction bases outside gene matches: 10. Amplification of TCR beta CDR3 regions was carried out from RNA transcripts. The first round of RT-PCR for the TCR CDR3 was performed with the HTBI primer set and the Qiagen OneStep RT-PCR kit. Libraries were constructed in a second round of multiplex PCR, after which size selection and purification were performed. The libraries were sequenced on an Illumina HiSeq2000 using paired-end 100 bp reads. The paper's processing steps were these. Raw data were processed with SOAPnuke, discarding reads with adapters, uncalled bases, mean Phred below 15, or no exact constant-primer or identifier match. COPE v1.2.5 was used to merge high-quality paired reads, and clonotypes were defined as unique nucleotide sequences. MiTCR v1.1 was used to align clonotypes to the IMGT TRBV, TRBD and TRBJ reference segments. The analysis included only V-J combinations with a frequency above 0.0001, which together covered roughly 99% of the repertoires. The TCS score was defined as the ratio of F50 (clonal expansion) to E x V (chaos), calculated using BLOSUM62-based TCRdist between CDR3 peptides within each V-J. Welch's t-statistics and random forest reduced around 510 V-J features to around 14, which were used in a naive Bayes classifier (R e1071). TCRdb applied fastp at Q25 and MiXCR to the public reads, then kept only in-frame beta chains. Rows with a matching CDR3 protein are joined into one entry that keeps the most common DNA and genes. The V and J calls shown here were made by TCRdb, not taken from the authors' results. For this sample there are some 510,000 distinct CDR3 sequences; under 25% appear just once. The ten largest clones represent 26% of the sample.

Sequencing was done on a sample of blood. This TCR came from a man younger than 30 with Graves' hyperthyroidism. The chain is made from TRBV2 and TRBJ2-7, with TRBD1 identical over 10 junction bases. The sequence in DNA is TGTGCCAGCAGTGATCTCGTAGGGGACAGGGGAGACGAGCAGTACTTC. This encodes CASSDLVGDRGDEQYF.